This TCR beta chain comes out of a study of T cell responses to AZD1222 COVID-19 vaccine. TCRdb keeps only in-frame clones here, not all; method: immunoSEQ multiplex PCR. The sample contains roughly 120,000 clones, 88% of which appear only once. In regard to this clone: Its specificity is not known.

Study-wide results and caveats: Donors were chiefly white British, with a greater number of females, and clonal diversity was perhaps underestimated.

V was pared by 3 bases and J by 4 bases, with 6 bases between. This CDR3 spans 12 amino acids. Germline values: CDR1 MGHDK, CDR2 SYGVNS. The sample consisted of peripheral blood, taken on day 0 of AZD1222 vaccination. The receptor's source is an adult in good health. The V and J genes are TRBV25-1 and TRBJ1-2, with D perhaps matching TRBD1 (6 bases). Here the CDR3 DNA reads TGTGCCAGCAGTGACAGGGGCTATGGCTACACCTTC. Its protein product is CASSDRGYGYTF.